This T cell receptor (beta chain) stems from a study of T cells in localized non-small cell lung cancer. Findings and caveats of the study: The appearance of a median approximately 57 of the top 100 tumor clones was seen in adjacent lung.

CDR3 size: 15 residues. Germline values: CDR1 LNHNV, CDR2 YYDKDF (reference sequence). The ends were cut back, 1 base at V and 3 bases at J, with 13 bases in the middle. To note about this clone: The antigen remains unidentified.

The data were produced by immunoSEQ multiplex PCR, yet TCRdb's version contains in-frame clones alone and is incomplete. Among 75,000 to 80,000 clones listed, 70% to 90% were seen once. The sequence derives from a female donor over 55 with stage I lung adenocarcinoma. V usage is TRBV15 and J usage is TRBJ2-7; tentatively, D is TRBD2 (5 bases). The input for sequencing was peripheral blood, taken before any cancer treatment. The CDR3 protein is CATSRVRGVNYEQYF. The CDR3 DNA is TGTGCCACCAGCAGAGTACGGGGAGTCAACTACGAGCAGTACTTC. The complete variable domain, with remaining parts taken from reference TRBV15 and TRBJ2-7, reads DAMVIQNPRYQVTQFGKPVTLSCSQTLNHNVMYWYQQKSSQAPKLLFHYYDKDFNNEADTPDNFQSRRPNTSFCFLDIRSPGLGDTAMYLCATSRVRGVNYEQYFGPGTRLTVT.